This T cell receptor beta chain derives from a study of OX40 agonist ivuxolimab in advanced cancers. CDR1 and CDR2 from the germline V gene are SNHLY and FYNNEI. With 7 bases removed from V and 7 bases from J, the gap between germline ends came to 17 bases. The CDR3 contains 15 residues. The table came from immunoSEQ multiplex PCR; TCRdb's copy has only in-frame clones and leaves some out. The table records 100,000 or so clones, approximately 89% of them present only once. This sequence was found in an adult with an advanced solid tumor such as melanoma, head and neck, liver or kidney cancer. The chain links TRBV2 to TRBJ2-6, with no clear D. This specimen was CD4+ or CD8+ T cells sorted from blood, taken in a trial of the OX40 agonist ivuxolimab. This CDR3 is CASKDGVSFANVLTF. The DNA of the CDR3 is TGTGCCAGCAAGGACGGAGTTTCGTTTGCCAACGTCCTGACTTTC.